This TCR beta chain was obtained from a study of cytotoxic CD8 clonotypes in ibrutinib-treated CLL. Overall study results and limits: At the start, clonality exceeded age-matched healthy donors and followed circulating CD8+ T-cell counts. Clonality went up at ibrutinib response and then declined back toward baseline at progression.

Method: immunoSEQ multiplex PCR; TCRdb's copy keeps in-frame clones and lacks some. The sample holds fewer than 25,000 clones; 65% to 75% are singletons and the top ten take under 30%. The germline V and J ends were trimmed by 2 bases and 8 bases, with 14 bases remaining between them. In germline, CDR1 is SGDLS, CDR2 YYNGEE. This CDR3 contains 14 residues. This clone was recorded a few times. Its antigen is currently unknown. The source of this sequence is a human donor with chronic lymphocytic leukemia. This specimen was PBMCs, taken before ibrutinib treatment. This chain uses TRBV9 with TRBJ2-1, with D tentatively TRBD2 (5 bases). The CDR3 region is CASSVNTFGDEQFF. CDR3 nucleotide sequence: TGTGCCAGCAGCGTCAACACATTCGGGGATGAGCAGTTCTTC.